This T cell receptor beta chain derives from a study of cytomegalovirus exposure and HLA in healthy donors. For the study at large: The 120 validation repertoires used the same platform as the roughly 670 first-cohort repertoires (as reported by a later analysis).

Sequenced by immunoSEQ multiplex PCR; TCRdb stores in-frame clones only, minus some. Among approximately 260,000 clones listed, 80% to 90% were seen once. This clone was seen only once. The CDR3 length is 15 residues. Per germline, CDR1 MDHEN and CDR2 SYDVKM. V shed 5 bases and J 7 bases; nucleotides not matched to a gene: 9. The chain combines TRBV28 with TRBJ1-5; 9 bases are a match to TRBD1. The source material was PBMCs. The sequence was obtained from a woman between 18 and 30 years old in good health and CMV-seronegative. CDR3 bases: TGTGCCAGCAGTCCCACAGGGGGCCGACACCAGCCCCAGCATTTT. It is translated as CASSPTGGRHQPQHF.